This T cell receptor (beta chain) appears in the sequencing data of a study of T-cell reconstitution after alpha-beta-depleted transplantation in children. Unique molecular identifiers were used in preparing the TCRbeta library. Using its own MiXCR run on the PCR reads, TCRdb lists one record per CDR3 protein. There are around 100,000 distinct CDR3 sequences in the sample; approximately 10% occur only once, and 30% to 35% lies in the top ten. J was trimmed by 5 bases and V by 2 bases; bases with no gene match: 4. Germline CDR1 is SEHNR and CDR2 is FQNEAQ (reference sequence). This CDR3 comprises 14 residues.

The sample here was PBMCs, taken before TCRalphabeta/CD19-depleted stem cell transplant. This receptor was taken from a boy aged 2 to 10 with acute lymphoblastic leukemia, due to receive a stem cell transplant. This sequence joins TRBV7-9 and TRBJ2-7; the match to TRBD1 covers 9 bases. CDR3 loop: CASSLWDRVHEQYF. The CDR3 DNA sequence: TGTGCCAGCAGCTTATGGGACAGGGTCCACGAGCAGTACTTC.